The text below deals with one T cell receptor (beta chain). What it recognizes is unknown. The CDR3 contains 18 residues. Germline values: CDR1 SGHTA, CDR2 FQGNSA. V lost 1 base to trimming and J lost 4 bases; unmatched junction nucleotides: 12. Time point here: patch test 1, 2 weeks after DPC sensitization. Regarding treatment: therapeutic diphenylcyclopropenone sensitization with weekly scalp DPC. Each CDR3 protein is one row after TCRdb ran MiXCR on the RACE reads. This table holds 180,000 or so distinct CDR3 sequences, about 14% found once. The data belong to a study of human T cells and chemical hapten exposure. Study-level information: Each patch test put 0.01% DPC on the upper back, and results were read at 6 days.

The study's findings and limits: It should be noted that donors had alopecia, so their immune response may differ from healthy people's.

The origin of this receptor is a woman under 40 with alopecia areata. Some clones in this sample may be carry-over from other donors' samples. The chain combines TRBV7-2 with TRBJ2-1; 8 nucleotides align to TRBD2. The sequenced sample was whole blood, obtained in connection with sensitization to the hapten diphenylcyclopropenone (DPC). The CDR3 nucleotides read TGTGCCAGCAGCTTAGGGCGGGTAGCGGGACTAAATTACAATGAGCAGTTCTTC. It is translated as CASSLGRVAGLNYNEQFF.